This T cell receptor beta chain originates from a study of T cell repertoires in cytomegalovirus infection. This clonotype was seen a few times. TCRdb reanalysed the reads using MiXCR and keeps one entry per CDR3 protein. The table includes around 210,000 distinct CDR3 sequences, approximately 7% detected once. Germline loops: CDR1 DFQATT, CDR2 SNEGSKA (reference sequence). The CDR3 loop spans 14 amino acids. Trimming took 2 bases from V and 0 from J, leaving 8 bases between them. The clonotype originates from a human donor in good health (CMV status not recorded). Some clones in this sample may be carry-over from other donors' samples. Sequenced: PBMCs. The chain joins TRBV20-1 to TRBJ1-5; D ambiguous. The CDR3 nucleotides are TGCAGTGCTAGACCGGGGAGTAGCAATCAGCCCCAGCATTTT. This translates into CSARPGSSNQPQHF.